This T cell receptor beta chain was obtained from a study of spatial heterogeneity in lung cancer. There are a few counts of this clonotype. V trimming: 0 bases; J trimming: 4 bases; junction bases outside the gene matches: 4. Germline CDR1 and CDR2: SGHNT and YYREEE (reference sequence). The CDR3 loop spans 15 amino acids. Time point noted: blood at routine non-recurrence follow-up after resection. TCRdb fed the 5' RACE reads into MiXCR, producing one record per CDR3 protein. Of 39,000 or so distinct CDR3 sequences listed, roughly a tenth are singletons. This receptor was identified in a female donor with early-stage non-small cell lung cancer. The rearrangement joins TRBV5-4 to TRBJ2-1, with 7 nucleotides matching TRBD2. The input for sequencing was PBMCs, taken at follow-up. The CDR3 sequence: CASSLAGGTYNEQFF. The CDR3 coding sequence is TGTGCCAGCAGCTTGGCGGGGGGAACTTACAATGAGCAGTTCTTC.